Listed here is a single T cell receptor (beta chain). Its matching antigen is unknown. The sample comes from a study of shared clonotypes between healthy human individuals. Germline CDR1 KGHSH, CDR2 LQKENI. Germline trimming cut 2 bases from V and 8 bases from J; bases unmatched to any gene: 4. This CDR3 is built from 15 residues. TCRdb's copy holds only in-frame clones and misses some; the assay was immunoSEQ multiplex PCR. The sample lists some 2 million clones, 85% to 95% occurring once. General study points: Sampling was confined to blood; repertoires within tissues likely differ.

This sequence joins TRBV18 and TRBJ1-6; TRBD1 matches 9 bases. Sequencing was performed on naive CD4+ T cells sorted from blood. Subset: CD45RA+ positively selected. The source of this sequence is a man aged 18 to 29 in good health. The CDR3 DNA reads as TGTGCCAGCTCACCATCGGGACAGGGTTATTCACCCCTCCACTTT. Its protein is CASSPSGQGYSPLHF. Based on the CDR3 plus reference TRBV18 and TRBJ1-6, the full variable domain is NAGVMQNPRHLVRRRGQEARLRCSPMKGHSHVYWYRQLPEEGLKFMVYLQKENIIDESGMPKERFSAEFPKEGPSILRIQQVVRGDSAAYFCASSPSGQGYSPLHFGNGTRLTVT.